The next 5 T cell receptor beta chains were all read from a single sample in a study of blood T cells in healthy people across ages. Through a sample-barcoded 5' primer and a J-beta primer mix, a second PCR was run for roughly 6 to 11 cycles. TCRdb itself ran the 5' RACE reads through MiXCR, one entry per CDR3 protein. The sample includes some 1.6 million distinct CDR3 sequences, about 35% of them seen just once. Sequencing was done on a sample of blood. These receptors came from a woman in her twenties or thirties in good health.

The chain couples TRBV5-1 to TRBJ1-2; 9 bases agree with TRBD1. This CDR3 has 13 residues. The germline V gene encodes CDR1 SGHRS and CDR2 YFSETQ. The V and J ends lost 4 bases and 6 bases, in that order; junction bases with no gene match: 4. The CDR3 DNA reads as TGCGCCAGCAGCGAGAGACAGGGGGATGGCTACACCTTC. Translated: CASSERQGDGYTF.

This clonotype was seen ten or more times. The rearrangement joins TRBV6-1 to TRBJ2-7; perhaps TRBD2 as D (6 bases). The CDR3 runs 12 residues. In germline, CDR1 is MNHNS, CDR2 SASEGT. Trimming shortened V by 6 bases and J by 4 bases, and 10 bases separated the two germline ends. DNA for the CDR3: TGTGCCAGCAGGCGGGGCTCTTACGAGCAGTACTTC. This codes for CASRRGSYEQYF.

V gene TRBV29-1 combines with J gene TRBJ1-2, with 7 bases aligning to TRBD1. J was trimmed by 10 bases and V by 4 bases; bases with no gene match: 15. Germline CDR1 is SQVTM and CDR2 is ANQGSEA. The CDR3 sequence is 14 residues long. The CDR3 DNA follows: TGCAGCGTTGGAGGGGGTTATACAGGGGAAGACTACACCTTC. As protein: CSVGGGYTGEDYTF. The whole variable domain, remainder taken from reference TRBV29-1 and TRBJ1-2, is SAVISQKPSRDICQRGTSLTIQCQVDSQVTMMFWYRQQPGQSLTLIATANQGSEATYESGFVIDKFPISRPNLTFSTLTVSNMSPEDSSIYLCSVGGGYTGEDYTFGSGTRLTVV.

The rearrangement joins TRBV3-1 to TRBJ2-1; 11 bases are shared with TRBD2. This CDR3 has 16 residues. Germline-derived CDR1 and CDR2 are LGHDT and YNNKEL (reference sequence). The junction had 6 bases not matched to a gene; V was cut back by 2 bases and J by 6 bases. In DNA, the CDR3 is TGTGCCAGCAGCCAACGGGGACTAGCGGTCTGCAATGAGCAGTTCTTC. It encodes CASSQRGLAVCNEQFF.

V usage is TRBV5-1 and J usage is TRBJ1-5; TRBD1 might be the D (5 bases). The V end lost 4 bases, the J end lost 7 bases, and 12 bases lay between the germline ends. The CDR3 contains 13 residues. Germline V lookup: CDR1 SGHRS, CDR2 YFSETQ. CDR3 nucleotide sequence: TGCGCCAGCAGCCGTCTGGGGGAACAGCCCCAGCATTTT. It translates to CASSRLGEQPQHF.